The next 18 T cell receptor beta chains were all read from a single sample in a study of cytomegalovirus exposure and HLA in healthy donors. The PCR employed 60 Vbeta primers together with 13 Jbeta primers. Only in-frame clones appear in the TCRdb table, and some are missing; sequencing was by immunoSEQ multiplex PCR. The sample gives roughly 120,000 clones, around 77% of which show up once; about 5% is in the top ten. The material sequenced was PBMCs. The receptors come from a woman in her twenties or thirties in good health and CMV-seropositive.

V is TRBV7-6 and J is TRBJ2-3, with 7 bases fitting TRBD2. Germline CDR1 reads SGHVS; CDR2 reads FNYEAQ. The trim removed 0 bases at V and 4 bases at J, leaving 7 bases unmatched. The CDR3 runs to 16 residues. CDR3 residues: CASSLATSDSADTQYF. The DNA for the CDR3 is TGTGCCAGCAGCTTAGCCACTAGCGATAGTGCAGATACGCAGTATTTT. Looking up the rest from reference TRBV7-6 and TRBJ2-3 gives the full variable domain: GAGVSQSPRYKVTKRGQDVALRCDPISGHVSLYWYRQALGQGPEFLTYFNYEAQQDKSGLPNDRFSAERPEGSISTLTIQRTEQRDSAMYRCASSLATSDSADTQYFGPGTRLTVL.

This chain uses TRBV6-1 with TRBJ1-2, with D perhaps matching TRBD1 (6 bases). Trimming cost V 5 bases and J 2 bases, with 12 bases left between them. Germline V lookup: CDR1 MNHNS, CDR2 SASEGT. The CDR3 is 14 amino acids. CDR3 sequence reads: CASSSRQENYGYTF. CDR3 sequence (DNA): TGTGCCAGCAGTTCCCGACAGGAGAACTATGGCTACACCTTC.

The rearrangement joins TRBV15 to TRBJ1-3; D is undetermined. Germline V gives CDR1 LNHNV, CDR2 YYDKDF (reference sequence). This CDR3 is built from 16 residues. V lost 1 base to trimming and J lost 3 bases, with 13 bases between them. In DNA form, the CDR3 reads TGTGCCACCAGCAGAGTCAGAGGGAACGATGGAAACACCATATATTTT. Its translation: CATSRVRGNDGNTIYF. The entire variable domain, with the rest obtained from reference TRBV15 and TRBJ1-3, is as follows: DAMVIQNPRYQVTQFGKPVTLSCSQTLNHNVMYWYQQKSSQAPKLLFHYYDKDFNNEADTPDNFQSRRPNTSFCFLDIRSPGLGDTAMYLCATSRVRGNDGNTIYFGEGSWLTVV.

This clone was found a few times. The genes are TRBV19 and TRBJ2-3, with 11 bases identical to TRBD2. The ends lost 4 bases at V and 3 bases at J; junction bases unmatched: 3. The germline CDR1 and CDR2 sequences are LNHDA and SQIVND (reference sequence). The length of the CDR3 is 15 residues. The CDR3 loop is CASSTTSGATDTQYF. The CDR3 nucleotides read TGTGCCAGTAGTACGACTAGCGGGGCGACAGATACGCAGTATTTT. Variable domain in full (rest from reference TRBV19 and TRBJ2-3): DGGITQSPKYLFRKEGQNVTLSCEQNLNHDAMYWYRQDPGQGLRLIYYSQIVNDFQKGDIAEGYSVSREKKESFPLTVTSAQKNPTAFYLCASSTTSGATDTQYFGPGTRLTVL.

The chain employs TRBV2 and TRBJ2-3, with D perhaps TRBD2 (5 bases). This CDR3 spans 14 amino acids. The V end lost 6 bases, the J end lost 3 bases, and 13 bases lay between the germline ends. Germline CDR1 is SNHLY and CDR2 is FYNNEI. The CDR3 loop is CASSLGLYTDTQYF. The CDR3 DNA reads TGTGCCAGCAGCCTTGGACTGTATACAGATACGCAGTATTTT.

This chain joins TRBV10-3 and TRBJ2-3; D possibly corresponds to TRBD2 (5 bases). Deletions cut 6 bases from V and 2 bases from J, with 36 bases between. The CDR3 is 22 residues long. Germline V CDR1 and CDR2: ENHRY, SYGVKD. The CDR3 coding sequence is TGTGCCATCAGCTCCTCGACCGGACTGGACCCGTCACTCTCATATTACACAGATACGCAGTATTTT. Translating it yields CAISSSTGLDPSLSYYTDTQYF.

The genes are TRBV10-2 and TRBJ2-7, with TRBD1 identical over 9 bases. Germline lookup yields CDR1 WSHSY and CDR2 SAAADI. The CDR3 totals 14 residues. After removal of 3 bases from V and 5 bases from J, the junction contained 5 bases not matched to a gene. For the CDR3, the DNA is TGCGCCAGCAGTGAACAGGGGGCGCGCAACGAGCAGTACTTC. It specifies CASSEQGARNEQYF.

A few counts support this clone. This sequence joins TRBV19 and TRBJ1-1; the match to TRBD1 covers 8 bases. The germline CDR1 and CDR2 sequences are LNHDA and SQIVND (reference sequence). Unmatched junction bases numbered 9, after V lost 7 bases and J lost 5 bases. The CDR3 runs 14 residues. As DNA, the CDR3 is TGTGCCAGTACCACCGATACAGGGGGGACTGAAGCTTTCTTT. Protein: CASTTDTGGTEAFF.

The chain combines TRBV7-2 with TRBJ1-4; D gene unclear. The CDR3 runs to 15 residues. Trimming left V 1 base short and J 0 bases short, with 6 bases between. Germline CDR1 reads SGHTA; CDR2 reads FQGNSA. CDR3 residues: CASSLGGTTNEKLFF. CDR3 bases: TGTGCCAGCAGCTTAGGAGGTACAACTAATGAAAAACTGTTTTTT.

The rearrangement links TRBV7-2 to TRBJ2-1; 12 bases map to TRBD2. The CDR3 sequence is 16 residues long. V trimming: 5 bases; J trimming: 4 bases; junction bases outside the gene matches: 6. Germline V lookup: CDR1 SGHTA, CDR2 FQGNSA. CDR3 region: CASSPWTSGAYNEQFF. The CDR3 DNA follows: TGTGCCAGCAGCCCCTGGACTAGCGGGGCGTACAATGAGCAGTTCTTC.

The CDR3, as DNA: TGCGCCAGCAGCCCAGGACTAGCGGGAGGGCCAAACACCGGGGAGCTGTTTTTT. Protein product: CASSPGLAGGPNTGELFF. The chain links TRBV5-1 to TRBJ2-2; the match to TRBD2 covers 15 bases. Trimming removed 4 bases from V and 2 bases from J; junction bases left unmatched: 6. The germline CDR1 and CDR2 sequences are SGHRS and YFSETQ. The CDR3 loop spans 18 amino acids.

This clone was found once. The V call is TRBV6-1, the J call TRBJ2-5, with D tentatively TRBD2 (5 bases). The V gene's germline CDR1 is MNHNS and CDR2 SASEGT. Trimming stripped 8 bases from V and 5 bases from J, with 15 bases between. The CDR3 covers 13 residues. The DNA for the CDR3 is TGTGCCAGCCACAAAGAGGGTGGTGAGACCCAGTACTTC. This encodes CASHKEGGETQYF.

The gene calls are TRBV4-1 and TRBJ2-1; 7 bases line up with TRBD2. V shed 2 bases and J 10 bases; nucleotides not matched to a gene: 8. The germline V gene encodes CDR1 MGHRA and CDR2 YSYEKL. The CDR3 is made up of 14 amino acids. The CDR3 nucleotides read TGCGCCAGCAGCCAACCAACTAGCGTACGGGAGCAGTTCTTC. It specifies CASSQPTSVREQFF.

V gene TRBV9 combines with J gene TRBJ2-3; possibly TRBD2 for D (6 bases). Looked up from germline, CDR1 is SGDLS and CDR2 is YYNGEE. The CDR3 length is 16 residues. V lost 3 bases, J lost 1 base, and 15 bases lay in between. In nucleotides, the CDR3 is TGTGCCAGCAGCGGTACCTCTAGCGCGGGCACAGATACGCAGTATTTT. Translating gives CASSGTSSAGTDTQYF.

The V call is TRBV29-1, the J call TRBJ2-7; D gene unclear. Per germline, CDR1 SQVTM and CDR2 ANQGSEA. With 4 bases removed from V and 6 bases from J, the gap between germline ends came to 10 bases. CDR3 length: 11 amino acids. This CDR3 reads CSVGQISEQYF. The DNA of the CDR3 is TGCAGCGTTGGTCAGATCTCCGAGCAGTACTTC.

V is TRBV30 and J is TRBJ1-1; D is undetermined. Germline V CDR1 and CDR2: GTSNPN, SVGIG (reference sequence). Trimming took 0 bases from V and 1 from J, leaving 6 bases between them. The CDR3 is 13 residues long. This CDR3 is CAWSVLGNTEAFF. The CDR3 coding sequence is TGTGCCTGGAGTGTACTAGGGAACACTGAAGCTTTCTTT. The whole variable domain, filled in from reference TRBV30 and TRBJ1-1, reads SQTIHQWPATLVQPVGSPLSLECTVEGTSNPNLYWYRQAAGRGLQLLFYSVGIGQISSEVPQNLSASRPQDRQFILSSKKLLLSDSGFYLCAWSVLGNTEAFFGQGTRLTVV.

The V call is TRBV12-5, the J call TRBJ1-5; D gene uncertain. V lost 5 bases to trimming and J lost 0 bases, with 11 bases between them. The CDR3 runs to 15 residues. The germline gives CDR1 LGHNT, CDR2 FRNRAP. The CDR3 loop reads CASGPPGNSNQPQHF. The CDR3 DNA is TGTGCTAGTGGTCCCCCGGGGAATAGCAATCAGCCCCAGCATTTT.

This clone was counted a single time. The chain couples TRBV19 to TRBJ1-1, with 8 bases aligning to TRBD1. Germline lookup yields CDR1 LNHDA and CDR2 SQIVND (reference sequence). Trimming took 10 bases from V and 6 from J; bases not matched to a gene: 19. This CDR3 is 16 amino acids long. CDR3 DNA sequence: TGTGCCACTACCTTTCGTTCAGGGGGCTATGGTGCTGAAGCTTTCTTT. As protein: CATTFRSGGYGAEAFF.